This TCR beta chain was recovered during a study of blood T cell repertoires in COVID-19. Background on the study: From the United States, Italy and Spain came samples of acute and convalescent COVID-19. Sources were T cells, B-cell-depleted T cells, or PBMCs; the material itself was cDNA or gDNA.

Authors' processing steps: How many nucleated cells were present was estimated from reference gene primer amplification. TCRdb's copy holds only in-frame clones and misses some; the assay was immunoSEQ multiplex PCR. V, J and clone size are those of that table, while D and trimming were read from the DNA. The top ten hold roughly 6.7% of the sample, which has a few hundred thousand clones, approximately 88% seen once. V was shortened by 5 bases and J by 5 bases, with 4 bases between the two germline ends. Germline V gene lookup returns CDR1 SEHNR and CDR2 FQNEAQ (reference sequence). This CDR3 has 11 amino acids.

The chain combines TRBV7-9 with TRBJ2-1; unclear D gene. The receptor was isolated from a young man who had recovered from COVID-19. The sequenced sample consisted of peripheral blood. This CDR3 reads CASSPDNEQFF. CDR3 coding DNA: TGTGCCAGCAGCCCCGACAATGAGCAGTTCTTC.